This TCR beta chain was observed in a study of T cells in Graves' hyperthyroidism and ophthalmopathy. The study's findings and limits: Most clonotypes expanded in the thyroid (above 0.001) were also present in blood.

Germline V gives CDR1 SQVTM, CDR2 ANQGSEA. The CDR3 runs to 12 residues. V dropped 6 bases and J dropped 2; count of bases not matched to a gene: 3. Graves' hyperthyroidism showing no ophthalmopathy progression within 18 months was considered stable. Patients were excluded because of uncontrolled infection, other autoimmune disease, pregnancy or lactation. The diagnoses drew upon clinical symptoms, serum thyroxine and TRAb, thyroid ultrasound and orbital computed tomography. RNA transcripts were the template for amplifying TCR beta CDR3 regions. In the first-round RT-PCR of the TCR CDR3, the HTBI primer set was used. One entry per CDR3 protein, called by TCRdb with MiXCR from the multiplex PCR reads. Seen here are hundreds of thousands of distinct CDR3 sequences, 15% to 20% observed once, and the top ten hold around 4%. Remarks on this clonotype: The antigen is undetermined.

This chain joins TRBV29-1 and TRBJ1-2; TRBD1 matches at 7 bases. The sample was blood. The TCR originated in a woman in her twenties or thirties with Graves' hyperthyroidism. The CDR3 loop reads CSVLDRNYGYTF. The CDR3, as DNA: TGCAGCGTCCTGGACAGGAACTATGGCTACACCTTC.